What follows are 7 T cell receptor beta chains derived from one specimen sequenced in a study of T cells in Graves' hyperthyroidism and ophthalmopathy. Using RNA transcripts as the source, TCR beta CDR3 regions were amplified. First-round RT-PCR targeting the TCR CDR3 was performed with the HTBI primer set. MiXCR, run by TCRdb on the multiplex PCR reads, gives a single entry per CDR3 protein. The sample carries about 640,000 distinct CDR3 sequences, about 14% recorded once. Sequences were obtained from blood. All receptors derive from a woman aged 50 to 65 with Graves' ophthalmopathy.

This rearrangement joins TRBV7-2 to TRBJ2-6; D may correspond to TRBD1 or TRBD2 (5 bases each). The V and J ends lost 7 bases and 0 bases respectively, with 13 bases between them. Germline V CDR1 and CDR2: SGHTA, FQGNSA. The CDR3 totals 16 residues. The CDR3 is CASNRDGYSGANVLTF. The DNA for the CDR3 is TGTGCCAGCAATAGGGACGGATACTCTGGGGCCAACGTCCTGACTTTC.

In its sample, this clonotype was seen many times. The chain links TRBV6-1 to TRBJ1-1; D is undetermined. Trimming removed 7 bases from V and 0 bases from J, with 9 bases in between. CDR3 size: 13 residues. Germline CDR1 MNHNS, CDR2 SASEGT. CDR3 in amino acids: CASTITLNTEAFF. The CDR3 bases are TGTGCCAGCACCATTACACTGAACACTGAAGCTTTCTTT.

The chain is built from TRBV5-1 and TRBJ1-2, with 7 bases fitting TRBD1. The germline gives CDR1 SGHRS, CDR2 YFSETQ. CDR3 length equals 17 residues. V dropped 2 bases and J dropped 6; count of bases not matched to a gene: 16. CDR3 sequence: CASSFGHDREVGDGYTF. In DNA form, the CDR3 reads TGCGCCAGCAGCTTTGGGCATGACAGGGAAGTTGGAGATGGCTACACCTTC.

This chain links TRBV6-1 with TRBJ2-3; TRBD2 matches 13 bases. This CDR3 has 17 residues. Germline V CDR1 and CDR2: MNHNS, SASEGT. V dropped 5 bases and J dropped 3; count of bases not matched to a gene: 8. As DNA, the CDR3 is TGTGCCAGCAGTTTACGAGGACTAGCGGGAGTAACAGATACGCAGTATTTT. It specifies CASSLRGLAGVTDTQYF.

This clonotype appeared many times. The rearrangement joins TRBV6-1 to TRBJ2-1, with TRBD2 identical over 9 bases. J gave up 3 bases and V 8 bases, and 5 bases lay outside the gene matches. This CDR3 comprises 14 residues. In germline, CDR1 is MNHNS, CDR2 SASEGT. The chain's CDR3 is CASRALAGYNEQFF. The CDR3 coding sequence is TGTGCCAGCCGAGCACTAGCGGGCTACAATGAGCAGTTCTTC.

This clonotype was picked up a small number of times. The CDR3 nucleotides read TGTGCCAGCAGCACCCCCGTCCCCGGGACAGGGACTAGGGAATCTTACAATGAGCAGTTCTTC. Encoded protein: CASSTPVPGTGTRESYNEQFF. The genes are TRBV7-9 and TRBJ2-1, with D possibly matching TRBD1 (9 bases). V lost 5 bases and J 4 bases, leaving 33 bases between the germline ends. The CDR3 has 21 residues. Germline CDR1 is SEHNR and CDR2 is FQNEAQ (reference sequence).

This chain connects TRBV2 to TRBJ2-3; 13 bases map to TRBD2. J lost 4 bases, V lost 3 bases, and 1 base had no gene match. The CDR3 length is 15 residues. Germline CDR1 is SNHLY and CDR2 is FYNNEI. This CDR3 is CASSETSGRPDTQYF. The DNA for the CDR3 is TGTGCCAGCAGTGAGACTAGCGGGAGGCCAGATACGCAGTATTTT.